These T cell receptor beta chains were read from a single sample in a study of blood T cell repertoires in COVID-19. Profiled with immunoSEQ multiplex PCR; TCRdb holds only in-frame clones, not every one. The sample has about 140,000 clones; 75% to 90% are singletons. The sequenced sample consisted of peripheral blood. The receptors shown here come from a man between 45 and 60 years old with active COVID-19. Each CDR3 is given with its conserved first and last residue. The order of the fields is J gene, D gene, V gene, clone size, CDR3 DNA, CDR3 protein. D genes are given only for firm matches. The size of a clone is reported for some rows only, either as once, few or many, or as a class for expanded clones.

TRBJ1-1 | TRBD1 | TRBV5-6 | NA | TGTGCCAGCAGCATCCGAGGGGGCCGCACTGAAGCTTTCTTT | CASSIRGGRTEAFF
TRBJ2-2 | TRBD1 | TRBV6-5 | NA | TGTGCCAGCAGTAGGGGACAGGGCACCGGGGAGCTGTTTTTT | CASSRGQGTGELFF
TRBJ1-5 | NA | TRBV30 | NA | TGTGCCTGGAGTGTAAGTTTAGGAGGCAATCAGCCCCAGCATTTT | CAWSVSLGGNQPQHF
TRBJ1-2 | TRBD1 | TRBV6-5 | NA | TGTGCCAGCAGTTACTCAGGGACAGGGATTGATGGCTACACCTTC | CASSYSGTGIDGYTF
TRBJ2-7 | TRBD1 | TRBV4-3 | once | TGCGCCAGCAGCCCCCGGACAGGGTTATCCTACGAGCAGTACTTC | CASSPRTGLSYEQYF
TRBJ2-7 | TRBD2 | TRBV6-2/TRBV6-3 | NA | TGTGCCAGCAGCCAGCGGGGGGGCCGGGCCAACGAGCAGTACTTC | CASSQRGGRANEQYF
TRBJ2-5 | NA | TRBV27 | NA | TGTGCCAGCAGTTTGGCGGGCCCTCAAGAGACCCAGTACTTC | CASSLAGPQETQYF
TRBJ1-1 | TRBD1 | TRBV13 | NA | TGTGCCAGCAGCTTAATTTCCGGGGACAGGGGCGTGATAACTGAAGCTTTCTTT | CASSLISGDRGVITEAFF
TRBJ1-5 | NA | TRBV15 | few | TGTGCCACCACAGGGTTGGGGAATCAGCCCCAGCATTTT | CATTGLGNQPQHF
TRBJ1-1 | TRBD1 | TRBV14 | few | TGTGCCAGCAGCCTAATGACAGGGCTTGAAGCTTTCTTT | CASSLMTGLEAFF
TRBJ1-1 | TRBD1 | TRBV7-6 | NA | TGTGCCAGCAGCTTAGGGTGGGGGGACAGTTATCTGAACACTGAAGCTTTCTTT | CASSLGWGDSYLNTEAFF
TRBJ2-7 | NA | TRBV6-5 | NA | TGTGCCAGCAGCACACGGACAGATTACGAGCAGTACTTC | CASSTRTDYEQYF
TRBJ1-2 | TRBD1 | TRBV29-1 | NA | TGCAGCGTTGAAGAACCTGACAGGGGGTATGGCTACACCTTC | CSVEEPDRGYGYTF
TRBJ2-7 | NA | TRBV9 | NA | TGTGCCAGCAGCGTAGACGGGGGACCCTACGAGCAGTACTTC | CASSVDGGPYEQYF
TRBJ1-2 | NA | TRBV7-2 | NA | TGTGCCAGCAGCTTAATTATTGGTTCGGCTAGATACACCTTC | CASSLIIGSARYTF
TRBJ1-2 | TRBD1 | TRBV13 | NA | TGTGCCACCTTACAGGGGAAAGGCTACACCTTC | CATLQGKGYTF
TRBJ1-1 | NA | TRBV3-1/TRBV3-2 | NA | TGTGCCAGCAGCCAACTCAGGGGCACTGAAGCTTTCTTT | CASSQLRGTEAFF
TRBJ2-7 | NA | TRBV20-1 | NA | TGCAGTGCTAGTATACAGTCAGACTACGAGCAGTACTTC | CSASIQSDYEQYF
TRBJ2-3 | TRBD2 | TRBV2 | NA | TGTGCCAGCAGTAGACTAGCGGGGGGCACAGATACGCAGTATTTT | CASSRLAGGTDTQYF
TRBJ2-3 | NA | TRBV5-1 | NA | TGCGCCAGCAGCTTGGTTGCGGGATATACGCAGTATTTT | CASSLVAGYTQYF
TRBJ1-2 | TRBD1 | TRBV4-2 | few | TGTGCCAGCAGTCCCGGGACAGGGGACTATGGCTACACCTTC | CASSPGTGDYGYTF
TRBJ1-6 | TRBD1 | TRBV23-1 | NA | TGCGCCAGCCGATGGGACAGGGTTGCTTCACGGGATAATTCACCCCTCCACTTT | CASRWDRVASRDNSPLHF
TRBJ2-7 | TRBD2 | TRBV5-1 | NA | TGCGCCAGCCGCGGTGCCCAACAGGGAGGGACTAGCGGAGTCTACGAGCAGTACTTC | CASRGAQQGGTSGVYEQYF
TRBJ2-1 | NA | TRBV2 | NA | TGTGCCAGCAGTGCCCCGATACTGTCCGGAGCCTACAATGAGCAGTTCTTC | CASSAPILSGAYNEQFF
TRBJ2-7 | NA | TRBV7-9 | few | TGTGCCAGCAGCTACCTGCCAGGGGCTAAGAGCTCCTACGAGCAGTACTTC | CASSYLPGAKSSYEQYF
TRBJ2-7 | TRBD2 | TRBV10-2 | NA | TGCGCCAGCAGTGAGGGGATAGCGGGGGGTTCCTACGAGCAGTACTTC | CASSEGIAGGSYEQYF
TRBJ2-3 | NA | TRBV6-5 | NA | TGTGCCAGCAGCTACCGTGGAGGGGCAGATACGCAGTATTTT | CASSYRGGADTQYF
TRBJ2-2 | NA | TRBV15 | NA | TGTGCCACCAGCGTAATGTGGGGGCGCGGGACCGGGGAGCTGTTTTTT | CATSVMWGRGTGELFF
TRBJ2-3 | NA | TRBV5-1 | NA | TGCGCCAGCAGCTTGGAGGGGAACACAGATACGCAGTATTTT | CASSLEGNTDTQYF
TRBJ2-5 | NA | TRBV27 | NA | TGTGCCAGCAGTGGACAGTTGAAGGAGACCCAGTACTTC | CASSGQLKETQYF
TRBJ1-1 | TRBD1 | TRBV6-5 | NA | TGTGCCAGCGACTGGACAGGTGGGTACACTGAAGCTTTCTTT | CASDWTGGYTEAFF
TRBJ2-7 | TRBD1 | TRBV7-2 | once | TGTGCCAGCAGCTTAGGCAGAACAGGGGGGAACGAGCAGTACTTC | CASSLGRTGGNEQYF
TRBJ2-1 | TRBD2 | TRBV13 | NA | TGTGCCAGCAGCCCTAGCGGGGGGGCCCTGAATGAGCAGTTCTTC | CASSPSGGALNEQFF
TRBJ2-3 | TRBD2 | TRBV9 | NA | TGTGCCAGCAGCGTAGACGCGGCGGGGGGGCATTCAGATACGCAGTATTTT | CASSVDAAGGHSDTQYF
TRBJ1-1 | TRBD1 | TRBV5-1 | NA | TGCGCCAGCAGCCAAGGGACAGGGAAGGCGACTTTCTTT | CASSQGTGKATFF
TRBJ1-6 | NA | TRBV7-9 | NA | TGTGCCAGCAGCCCGAGGACAGATTACCCCCTCCACTTT | CASSPRTDYPLHF
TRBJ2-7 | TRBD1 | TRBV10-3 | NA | TGTGCCACAAACCGGGACAGGGGTTTAAACGAGCAGTACTTC | CATNRDRGLNEQYF
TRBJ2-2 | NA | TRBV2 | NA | TGTGCCAGCTACAATGACATCTCGGGGGTTTTT | CASYNDISGVF
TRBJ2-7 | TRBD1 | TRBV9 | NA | TGTGCCAGCTCAAAGACAGGGCTCAACGAGCAGTACTTC | CASSKTGLNEQYF
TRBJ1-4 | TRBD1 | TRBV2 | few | TGTGCCAGCAGTCCCGACGCGACAGGGAATGAAAAACTGTTTTTT | CASSPDATGNEKLFF
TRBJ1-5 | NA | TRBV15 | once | TGTGCCACCAGCAGCCAGGGGCATAGCAATCAGCCCCAGCATTTT | CATSSQGHSNQPQHF
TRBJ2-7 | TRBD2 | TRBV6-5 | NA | TGTGCCAGCAGCTTCTCGGGGGGGAGGTCCTACGAGCAGTACTTC | CASSFSGGRSYEQYF
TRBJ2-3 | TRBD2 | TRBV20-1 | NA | TGCAGTGCTAGTACCCGACTAGCGGGGTTGACAGATACGCAGTATTTT | CSASTRLAGLTDTQYF
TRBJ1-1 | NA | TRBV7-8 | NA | TGTGCCAGCAGCTCGGGAGGAGGGAACACTGAAGCTTTCTTT | CASSSGGGNTEAFF
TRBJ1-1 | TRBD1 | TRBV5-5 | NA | TGTGCCAGCACCCCAAGGACAGGGCAAACTGAAGCTTTCTTT | CASTPRTGQTEAFF
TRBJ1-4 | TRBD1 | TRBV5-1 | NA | TGCGCCAGCAGCTTGGCCCCGGGACAGTTAAATGAAAAACTGTTTTTT | CASSLAPGQLNEKLFF
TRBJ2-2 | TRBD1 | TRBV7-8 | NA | TGTGCCAGCAGCTGGGGACAGGCGTCCGGGGAGCTGTTTTTT | CASSWGQASGELFF
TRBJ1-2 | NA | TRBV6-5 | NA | TGTGCCAGCACCGACGGGGTCGGTGGCTACACCTTC | CASTDGVGGYTF
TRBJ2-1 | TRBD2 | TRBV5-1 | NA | TGCGCCAGCAGCTTGGCCCGCGGGGGATACAATGAGCAGTTCTTC | CASSLARGGYNEQFF
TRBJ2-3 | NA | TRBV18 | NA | TGTGCCAGCTCAGGCGGGTTACCGCCCACAGATACGCAGTATTTT | CASSGGLPPTDTQYF
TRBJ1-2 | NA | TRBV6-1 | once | TGTGCCAGCATCCTCGCGGGGGACTATGGCTACACCTTC | CASILAGDYGYTF
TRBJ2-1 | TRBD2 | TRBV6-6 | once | TGTGCCAGCAGACTGGGTACGGGACTAGCGAACAATGAGCAGTTCTTC | CASRLGTGLANNEQFF
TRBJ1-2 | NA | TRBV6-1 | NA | TGTGCCAGCAGTGAAGCCGGGGGCTACACCTTC | CASSEAGGYTF
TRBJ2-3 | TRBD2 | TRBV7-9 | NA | TGTGCCAGCAGCTATTCTAGCGGGGGGCCGACAGATACGCAGTATTTT | CASSYSSGGPTDTQYF
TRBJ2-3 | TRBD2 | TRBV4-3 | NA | TGCGCCAGCAGCAAGCGGGGGGGCACAGATACGCAGTATTTT | CASSKRGGTDTQYF